The T cell receptor (beta chain) under discussion was sequenced for a study of CD8+ T cells in alopecia areata. This clone showed up just a few times. The CDR3 covers 13 residues. V trimming: 7 bases; J trimming: 7 bases; junction bases outside the gene matches: 11. The germline gives CDR1 SQVTM, CDR2 ANQGSEA. Extracted from the samples, RNA was reverse transcribed into cDNA to serve as the sequencing template. Profiling relied on immunoSEQ multiplex PCR, and the TCRdb table lists in-frame clones only, not all of them. The sample lists about 180,000 clones; just under 60% were seen once. This rearrangement joins TRBV29-1 to TRBJ1-1, with TRBD1 matching 8 bases. Sample: CD4+ T cells sorted from blood, taken at week 0. The receptor was isolated from a human donor with alopecia areata. The CDR3, as DNA: TGCAGCGCTCAGACAGGGGAGAAGGGTGAAGCTTTCTTT. Its protein is CSAQTGEKGEAFF.